The 5 T cell receptor beta chains listed next were all sequenced from one sample in a study of T cell responses to AZD1222 COVID-19 vaccine. Here immunoSEQ multiplex PCR was the method, and the copy in TCRdb shows in-frame clones only, minus some. The sample holds approximately 130,000 clones, roughly nine tenths seen once. The sequencing used peripheral blood, collected on day 0 of AZD1222 vaccination. These receptors originate from an adult in good health.

This clone has just a few counts. The chain employs TRBV15 and TRBJ2-3, with TRBD1 matching over 9 bases. The CDR3 extends over 14 amino acids. The junction had 5 bases not matched to a gene; V was cut back by 6 bases and J by 4 bases. Germline loops: CDR1 LNHNV, CDR2 YYDKDF (reference sequence). CDR3 residues: CATRDRGLSDTQYF. The CDR3, as DNA: TGTGCCACCAGGGACAGGGGCCTGTCAGATACGCAGTATTTT. Full variable domain (missing parts from reference TRBV15 and TRBJ2-3): DAMVIQNPRYQVTQFGKPVTLSCSQTLNHNVMYWYQQKSSQAPKLLFHYYDKDFNNEADTPDNFQSRRPNTSFCFLDIRSPGLGDTAMYLCATRDRGLSDTQYFGPGTRLTVL.

The chain uses TRBV15 and TRBJ1-1; D is perhaps TRBD1 (5 bases). The CDR3 totals 15 residues. Germline CDR1 is LNHNV and CDR2 is YYDKDF (reference sequence). V lost 2 bases and J lost 6, with 16 bases in between. CDR3 nucleotides: TGTGCCACCAGCAGAAGCGGGCGGGGGACCCCTGAAGCTTTCTTT. Residues: CATSRSGRGTPEAFF. Together with reference TRBV15 and TRBJ1-1, the CDR3 gives the full variable domain: DAMVIQNPRYQVTQFGKPVTLSCSQTLNHNVMYWYQQKSSQAPKLLFHYYDKDFNNEADTPDNFQSRRPNTSFCFLDIRSPGLGDTAMYLCATSRSGRGTPEAFFGQGTRLTVV.

The gene calls are TRBV19 and TRBJ2-1; unclear D gene. CDR1 and CDR2 from the germline V gene are LNHDA and SQIVND (reference sequence). V was cut by 8 bases and J by 0 bases, with 8 bases left in between. This CDR3 region has 13 residues. CDR3 sequence reads: CASRASSYNEQFF. CDR3 bases: TGTGCCAGTCGGGCAAGCTCCTACAATGAGCAGTTCTTC.

The V gene is TRBV19, the J gene TRBJ1-1, with TRBD1 matching over 7 bases. V shed 7 bases and J 0 bases; nucleotides not matched to a gene: 2. The CDR3 is 13 amino acids. Germline V gene data show CDR1 as LNHDA and CDR2 as SQIVND (reference sequence). The CDR3 region has the DNA TGTGCCAGTATACAGGGGTTGAACACTGAAGCTTTCTTT. This encodes CASIQGLNTEAFF.

V and J are TRBV30 and TRBJ1-2; no firm D call. Trimming took off 1 base at V and 2 bases at J, with 8 bases between the two ends. The CDR3 is 13 amino acids. Germline V gives CDR1 GTSNPN, CDR2 SVGIG (reference sequence). CDR3 bases: TGTGCCTGGAGTGGAAAATCGAACTATGGCTACACCTTC. It encodes CAWSGKSNYGYTF.